This T cell receptor beta chain was recovered during a study of siplizumab effects on memory and regulatory T cells. Whole-study findings and limits: Naive T cells seemed more diverse than memory cells; they also seemed major alloresponse contributors.

Comment on this clone: Its antigen is currently unknown.

Germline V lookup: CDR1 SGDLS, CDR2 YYNGEE. The CDR3 is made up of 16 amino acids. V was pared by 0 bases and J by 6 bases, with 8 bases of the junction left unmatched. The repertoire was sequenced with immunoSEQ multiplex PCR; TCRdb's copy has only in-frame clones and lacks some. The profile shows 55,000 to 70,000 clones, over 90% of them singletons. This sequence originates from a human donor in good health. Material for sequencing was CD8+ T cells sorted from blood. The chain links TRBV9 to TRBJ2-2, with 7 positions matching TRBD2. The CDR3 is CASSVDPAGRPGELFF. CDR3 in DNA: TGTGCCAGCAGCGTAGACCCAGCGGGAAGGCCCGGGGAGCTGTTTTTT.